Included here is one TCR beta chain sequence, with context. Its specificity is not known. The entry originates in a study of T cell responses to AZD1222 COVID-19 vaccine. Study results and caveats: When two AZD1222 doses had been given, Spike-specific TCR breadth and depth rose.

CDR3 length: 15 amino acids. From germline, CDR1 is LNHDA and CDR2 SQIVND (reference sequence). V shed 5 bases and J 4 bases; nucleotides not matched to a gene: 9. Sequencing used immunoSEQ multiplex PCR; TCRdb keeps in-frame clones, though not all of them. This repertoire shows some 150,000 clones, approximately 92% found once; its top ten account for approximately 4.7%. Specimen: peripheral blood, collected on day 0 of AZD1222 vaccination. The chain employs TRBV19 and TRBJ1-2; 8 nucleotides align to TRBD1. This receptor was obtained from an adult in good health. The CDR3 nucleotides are TGTGCCAGTAGTCCGGCGGACAGGGTGTCCTATGGCTACACCTTC. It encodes CASSPADRVSYGYTF.